This T cell receptor beta chain emerged from a study of blood T cell repertoires in COVID-19. CDR1 is KGHSH and CDR2 is LQKENI in the germline V gene. Between the trimmed V and J ends, which lost 5 bases and 6 bases, there was a span of 19 bases. The CDR3 covers 16 residues. The repertoire was sequenced with immunoSEQ multiplex PCR; TCRdb's copy has only in-frame clones and lacks some. The table has roughly 100,000 clones, over 85% seen once. This TCR was recovered from a woman older than 75 in a cohort sampled during active COVID-19. The specimen was peripheral blood. This chain connects TRBV18 to TRBJ2-2; D uncertain. The CDR3 sequence: CASSINGHEAAGELFF. CDR3 in DNA: TGTGCCAGCTCAATAAACGGTCACGAAGCTGCCGGGGAGCTGTTTTTT.